A selection of T cell receptor beta chains follows, all from one sample in a study of blood T cell repertoires in COVID-19. Here immunoSEQ multiplex PCR was the method, and the copy in TCRdb shows in-frame clones only, minus some. The sample includes around 130,000 clones, 80% of them seen just once. Sequencing was carried out using peripheral blood. The receptor source for this set is a man in his 60s with active or convalescent COVID-19. The CDR3 runs from the conserved cysteine through the conserved F or W. Fields, in order: clone size, J gene, V gene, D gene, CDR3 protein, CDR3 DNA. The D gene is left open where the match is weak. Size is stated for part of the rows, as once, few or many counts, or as a class when the clone is expanded.

size: NA
J: TRBJ2-1
V: TRBV3-1/TRBV3-2
D: NA
CDR3: CASSQTGRNYNEQFF
DNA: TGTGCCAGCAGCCAGACGGGGAGGAACTACAATGAGCAGTTCTTC

size: NA
J: TRBJ1-6
V: TRBV3-1/TRBV3-2
D: NA
CDR3: CASSQNKRPPLHF
DNA: TGTGCCAGCAGCCAGAACAAGCGACCACCCCTCCACTTT

size: NA
J: TRBJ2-2
V: TRBV6-4
D: NA
CDR3: CASSDEGTGELFF
DNA: TGTGCCAGCAGTGACGAGGGCACCGGGGAGCTGTTTTTT

size: NA
J: TRBJ1-1
V: TRBV28
D: TRBD1
CDR3: CASSLGGQGFPSNTEAFF
DNA: TGTGCCAGCAGTTTAGGGGGACAGGGGTTTCCCTCTAACACTGAAGCTTTCTTT

size: NA
J: TRBJ2-3
V: TRBV11-3
D: NA
CDR3: CASSFDSYTDTQYF
DNA: TGTGCCAGCAGCTTCGACTCCTACACAGATACGCAGTATTTT

size: NA
J: TRBJ1-4
V: TRBV9
D: NA
CDR3: CASSRSGSELFF
DNA: TGTGCCAGCAGCCGCTCTGGTTCAGAACTGTTTTTT

size: NA
J: TRBJ2-1
V: TRBV11-3
D: TRBD2
CDR3: CASSSGTSGIREQFF
DNA: TGTGCCAGCAGCTCCGGGACTAGCGGGATCCGGGAGCAGTTCTTC

size: NA
J: TRBJ2-7
V: TRBV3-1/TRBV3-2
D: NA
CDR3: CASSQVTGSLYEQYF
DNA: TGTGCCAGCAGCCAGGTTACAGGTTCACTCTACGAGCAGTACTTC

size: many
J: TRBJ2-7
V: TRBV12-5
D: NA
CDR3: CASGLNPYNPDSRSSYEQYF
DNA: TGTGCTAGTGGTTTGAACCCCTATAACCCGGACAGCAGGAGCTCCTACGAGCAGTACTTC

size: NA
J: TRBJ1-1
V: TRBV9
D: TRBD1
CDR3: CASNENGGTGDPTEAFF
DNA: TGTGCCAGCAATGAGAATGGGGGGACAGGGGACCCCACTGAAGCTTTCTTT

size: NA
J: TRBJ2-3
V: TRBV6-2/TRBV6-3
D: NA
CDR3: CASSPTQGTDTQYF
DNA: TGTGCCAGCAGTCCCACCCAGGGGACAGATACGCAGTATTTT

size: NA
J: TRBJ1-4
V: TRBV27
D: TRBD1
CDR3: CASGTRDREGKLFF
DNA: TGTGCCAGCGGTACCCGGGACAGGGAAGGGAAACTGTTTTTT

size: NA
J: TRBJ2-5
V: TRBV21-1
D: NA
CDR3: CASSKAEGRETQYF
DNA: TGTGCCAGCAGCAAAGCGGAAGGGAGAGAGACCCAGTACTTC

size: once
J: TRBJ2-2
V: TRBV7-2
D: TRBD2
CDR3: CASRFTSGSKVWTGELFF
DNA: TGTGCCAGCAGATTCACTAGCGGGAGTAAGGTCTGGACCGGGGAGCTGTTTTTT

size: NA
J: TRBJ1-2
V: TRBV4-2
D: NA
CDR3: CASTPRLGAYGYTF
DNA: TGTGCCAGCACCCCGCGCCTTGGTGCCTATGGCTACACCTTC

size: NA
J: TRBJ2-7
V: TRBV6-6
D: TRBD2
CDR3: CASTKGTKTYEQYF
DNA: TGTGCCAGCACCAAGGGGACTAAAACCTACGAGCAGTACTTC

size: NA
J: TRBJ1-2
V: TRBV10-3
D: TRBD1
CDR3: CAISEKGTGGNRDYGYTF
DNA: TGTGCCATCAGTGAGAAAGGGACAGGGGGCAATCGGGACTATGGCTACACCTTC

size: NA
J: TRBJ2-2
V: TRBV2
D: NA
CDR3: CASSEYRGATGELFF
DNA: TGTGCCAGCAGTGAATATCGGGGTGCCACCGGGGAGCTGTTTTTT